This entry describes one T cell receptor beta chain. Its antigen remains unidentified. Base qualities are not recorded, but no much larger clone differs from it by a single base. This sample was taken from a study of cytomegalovirus exposure and HLA in healthy donors (dated by TCRdb to the late 2010s). About the full investigation: An earlier analysis of more than 550 of the donors reported approximately 260 Gb of sequence data and 90 million to 120 million unique TCR beta sequences obtained from approximately 180 million T cells. Among some 400 genotyped donors of the cohort, an average of approximately 200,000 unique TCR beta nucleotide sequences was sequenced per donor, of which about 19% were non-productive. Using immunosequencing, the study profiled T cell repertoires from about 610 subjects and related those repertoires to cytomegalovirus serostatus. Of the 350 to 450 genotyped donors, 80% to 90% were placed in the genetic ancestry cluster associated with self-reported Caucasian donors. The number of donors typed differed by locus, with roughly 620-630 for A, B, C, DRB1 and DQB1, more than 500 for DQA1, about 610 for DPA1, and some 440 for DPB1. About five DR-DQ haplotypes were treated as single units for association and clustering because of strong linkage in the cohort. HLA typing included class I and class II loci at four-digit resolution. An early release that covered more than 550 HLA-typed donors contained about 300 gigabases of sequencing data and 65 million to 100 million unique TCR sequences. To predict cytomegalovirus infection status, the study brought together high-throughput TCR immunosequencing, statistical association of individual TCRs with disease status, and machine learning. In the later analysis, no new phenotypic data were used to find candidate immune exposures; instead, reliance was placed on TCR beta sequences and their occurrence across donors. A separate validation cohort of some 130 different subjects was used in addition to the roughly 670-subject first cohort. In a later genetic analysis, genome-wide SNP genotypes for about three fifths of the 666 donors were used, and that subset was treated as a discovery cohort. All discovery cohort repertoires had been generated on a single sequencing platform. A later analysis re-examined previously published TCR beta repertoires from more than 650 donors and added high-resolution HLA genotyping to investigate patterns of TCR occurrence. An earlier analysis of 587 of the donors used high-throughput TCR beta sequencing to judge whether each TCR beta V gene segment behaved as functional or pseudogenic. The aim of the study was to test whether cataloging public T cell receptors could identify signatures of past pathogen exposure. Donor age, sex, ethnicity and CMV serostatus were compiled together with the repertoire data.

Paper-wide results and their limitations: According to the authors, the approach could potentially be generalized to other disease states and immunological phenotypes. A total of 150 to 200 TCR beta chains were listed by the study as associated with cytomegalovirus. According to a later analysis, most CMV-associated TCR beta chains appeared to be HLA-restricted, and the HLA associations seemed to be driven largely by CMV exposure. Only TCR beta chains were sequenced in this cohort, and the absence of alpha or paired-chain data limited detectable features. Correlated functional status among segregating V segments might be attributable to linkage disequilibrium, but an unknown experimental factor could not be ruled out. Most TCR sequences were observed very rarely across donors, whereas some public TCRs were present in many individuals. Because some donors lacked HLA typing at each locus, the association tests relied only on the typed subset. According to a later genetic analysis, donors in an Asian-associated ancestry cluster had fewer N-insertions in productive TCRs than the roughly 670-donor mean. In a later analysis, HLA-associated TCR beta chains showed more clonal expansion and lower generation probabilities than non-associated chains that were equally common. According to a later analysis, parvovirus B19, influenza, CMV and Epstein-Barr virus appeared linked to several top co-occurrence clusters. The presence/absence analyses assumed that sequencing depth was roughly uniform across donors, and that assumption may not be true. Because counts were too low, more than 15 rarely observed V segments, including chromosome 9 orphons, were excluded from the earlier analysis of 587 of the donors. The 87-base-pair reads could not distinguish some IMGT-functional V segments, including TRBV6-2 and TRBV6-3, so those segments were excluded. A further reported finding was that TCR beta sequences accurately predicted the HLA-A and HLA-B alleles for most subjects in the first cohort. In vitro tests confirmed that a few of the cytomegalovirus-associated TCR beta chains recognize cytomegalovirus antigens. In a later analysis, TCR association rates were found to vary across HLA loci, with the most associated TCRs seen for DRB1 alleles and the fewest for HLA-C alleles. Strong co-occurrence of HLA alleles, especially DR and DQ, made assigning TCR associations to individual alleles difficult. The classifier was reported to diagnose cytomegalovirus status with high specificity and sensitivity in both the original and validation cohorts. In an earlier analysis of around 500 of the donors, most TCR beta V segments appeared in productive rearrangements about 87% or about 30% of the time, broadly matching IMGT annotations. A cluster of highly shared sequence variants was judged likely to be a technical artifact of the sequencing pipeline. For the cohort, immune exposure information was limited to CMV serostatus. An association between a missense DCLRE1C variant and V-gene and J-gene trimming of TCR beta chains was found in a later genetic analysis and replicated in an independent cohort. Specific HLA alleles were associated with 16,951 TCR beta sequences at a false discovery rate of 0.05 in a later analysis.

The cohort consisted of 600 to 750 healthy bone marrow donors. Cohort members were all nominally healthy when sampled, although unrecorded immune exposures were likely present. The donor tested CMV seropositive and was one of the 289 seropositive cohort members. A peripheral blood sample was provided by each donor, and peripheral blood mononuclear cells were used for TCR beta sequencing. The Qiagen DNeasy Blood Extraction Kit was used to extract genomic DNA from the blood cell samples. Per the germline V gene, MGHDK is the CDR1 and SYGVNS is the CDR2. The CDR3 runs 13 residues from the cysteine to the phenylalanine. The retained sequence is limited to the CDR3, 39 bases, with the frame set at the first base. V and J lose 6 bases and 4 bases, and a span of 12 bases separates them. Library preparation employed the immunoSEQ multiplex PCR assay. A mixture of 60 forward primers for TCR Vbeta segments and 13 reverse primers for TCR Jbeta segments was used in the multiplex PCR. The CDR3 region of rearranged TCR beta genes was amplified from genomic DNA by a multiplex PCR assay. Amplified TCR beta libraries were sequenced as 87-base-pair reads on the Illumina HiSeq System. The published analysis was carried out like this. Across the roughly 670 repertoires, a later analysis counted 80 million or so unique TCR beta chains, approximately 10 million of which were shared by at least two donors. Raw reads were error-corrected and collapsed into unique sequences with a nearest-neighbor algorithm that merged closely related sequences to remove PCR and sequencing errors. To assign V, D and J gene segments, CDR3 sequences were aligned to IMGT reference sequences. For a sequence to be retained, a match of at least six nucleotides to both a V gene segment and a J gene segment was required. A rearrangement was called productive if the CDR3 had no stop codons and remained in frame with V and J, and every other rearrangement was called non-productive. Following IMGT convention, CDR3 was defined as the stretch from the second conserved V-encoded cysteine up to the conserved J-encoded phenylalanine. Sequences without an unambiguous match to a single V gene segment were excluded from the earlier analysis of a few hundred of the donors. An earlier analysis of a few hundred of the donors called V segments functional above 56.7% productive rearrangements and segregating when the between-donor standard deviation exceeded 5%. A statistical classification framework was built to diagnose cytomegalovirus status from the catalog of TCR beta chain sequences. In a later analysis, V and J genes were assigned by comparing TCR nucleotide sequences against IMGT/GENE-DB human TR gene sequences. Using the TCRdist pipeline, a later analysis assigned CDR3 sequences along with most-parsimonious VDJ recombination scenarios. In a later analysis, every TCR beta chain was defined by the combination of its CDR3 amino acid sequence and its V-gene family, and reads without a unique V-gene family were dropped. To address suspected cross-contamination and a sequencing artifact, a later analysis removed approximately 600 highly shared, low-generation-probability nucleotide sequences. A later analysis calculated a clonal expansion index for each public chain from normalized within-repertoire ranks of inferred template counts. In a later analysis, generation probabilities were computed using a VDJ recombination model fitted to out-of-frame rearrangements, and the results were checked against IGoR. In a later analysis, hypergeometric tests were used to score TCR-TCR, TCR-HLA and TCR-CMV co-occurrence, with a repertoire-size bias correction applied to TCR pairs. To estimate false discovery rates, a later analysis permuted the HLA or CMV assignments 20 times. In a later analysis, co-occurring TCRs were grouped using DBSCAN, and TCRdist sequence similarity was added for clustering within HLA-allele-positive subsets. Repertoires with fewer than 30,000 or more than 120,000 public chains were left out of co-occurrence clustering, as were five repertoires with anomalous nucleotide sharing. TCRdb re-hosts the immuneACCESS table, in-frame sequences only. Its copies lack some clones; in the studies checked, an unresolved V gene accounts for under half of them, and the cause for the rest is not known. The DNA was the basis for D and trimming; V, J and clone size are from that table. This sample has some 100,000 clones in its table, and around 85% of those were observed once. Approximately 1.1% of the sample comes from the top ten.

The specimen sequenced was PBMCs. This clonotype originated in a girl under 10 years old in good health and CMV-seropositive. This receptor chain uses TRBV25-1 and TRBJ1-1, with no confidently assigned D gene. This receptor has the CDR3 CASSPDWVTEAFF. The sequenced DNA: TGTGCCAGCAGCCCGGACTGGGTCACTGAAGCTTTCTTT.